This entry concerns a single T cell receptor beta chain. Its antigen is not known. PCR was performed a second time for about 7 to 12 cycles using a sample-barcoded 5' primer and a J-beta primer mix. TCRdb reanalysed the 5' RACE reads using MiXCR and keeps one entry per CDR3 protein. Here the sample spans over a million distinct CDR3 sequences, more than 40% being singletons. The data belong to a study of blood T cells in healthy people across ages. Study conclusions and caveats: No conclusive comparison of naive versus antigen-experienced cells was possible with unsorted PBMCs.

The sample was blood. This TCR was recovered from a woman aged 60 to 75 in good health.

CDR3 nucleotides: TGTGCCAGCAGCTTAGCGGGGGGGGGAGGGTACAATGAGCAGTTCTTC. The encoded protein is CASSLAGGGGYNEQFF. The chain uses TRBV7-2 and TRBJ2-1; 7 nucleotides line up with TRBD2. There are 16 residues in the CDR3. With 0 bases clipped from V and 4 bases from J, the junction kept 6 bases outside the gene matches. The V gene's germline CDR1 is SGHTA and CDR2 FQGNSA.